This entry lists 12 T cell receptor beta chains sequenced from one sample in a study of cytomegalovirus exposure and HLA in healthy donors. Measured with immunoSEQ multiplex PCR; TCRdb has only the in-frame clones, and not every one. The table shows roughly 67,000 clones, with around 90% occurring only once. Sequencing used PBMCs. The receptors come from a man aged 18 to 29 in good health and CMV-seronegative.

The rearrangement uses TRBV29-1 and TRBJ2-7; 9 bases match TRBD1. The CDR3 covers 13 residues. The germline CDR1 and CDR2 sequences are SQVTM and ANQGSEA. The ends lost 2 bases at V and 4 bases at J; junction bases unmatched: 3. The CDR3 region has the DNA TGCAGCGTTGAACAGGACAGGGGTTACGAGCAGTACTTC. It encodes CSVEQDRGYEQYF.

Remarks on this clone: The junction departs from the called germline gene at one end, perhaps through a read error. The V call is TRBV6-5, the J call TRBJ2-1; 9 nucleotides match TRBD1. The CDR3 contains 11 residues. CDR1 is MNHEY and CDR2 is SVGAGI in the germline V gene. In DNA, the CDR3 is TGCATACCACAGGGGGCCAATGAGCAGTTCTTC. It yields the protein CIPQGANEQFF.

This clone was observed a single time. The chain joins TRBV7-2 to TRBJ2-7, with TRBD2 matching over 12 bases. Trimming at V came to 5 bases and at J to 4 bases, leaving 3 bases not matched to a gene. Germline V gene sequence: CDR1 SGHTA, CDR2 FQGNSA. This CDR3 spans 14 amino acids. The CDR3 loop is CASSKTSGSYEQYF. CDR3 sequence (DNA): TGTGCCAGCAGCAAGACTAGCGGGAGTTACGAGCAGTACTTC.

The J gene is TRBJ2-1, the V gene TRBV25-1; possible D gene TRBD2, 5 bases. Between the trimmed V and J ends, which lost 3 bases and 9 bases, there was a span of 15 bases. This CDR3 is 14 amino acids long. Per germline, CDR1 MGHDK and CDR2 SYGVNS. The CDR3 bases are TGTGCCAGCAGTGACTTGCGACCCCGGGGTGAGCAGTTCTTC. The encoded protein is CASSDLRPRGEQFF.

The chain recombines TRBV28 with TRBJ2-3, with a possible D match to TRBD2 (5 bases). Germline assignment: CDR1 MDHEN and CDR2 SYDVKM. V dropped 3 bases and J dropped 4 bases, with 17 bases sitting between them. The CDR3 has 16 residues. DNA for the CDR3: TGTGCCAGCAGTTTCATGTCGGCGGGTCTAGCAGATACGCAGTATTTT. Translating gives CASSFMSAGLADTQYF.

The CDR3 DNA sequence: TGCGCCAGCACCCTGGATAGCGGAGCTTTCAACACCGGGGAGCTGTTTTTT. Amino acid sequence: CASTLDSGAFNTGELFF. The V gene is TRBV5-1, the J gene TRBJ2-2; tentative D call: TRBD2 (6 bases). The CDR3 length is 17 residues. Germline V CDR1 and CDR2: SGHRS, YFSETQ. Trimming took 6 bases from V and 2 from J, leaving 20 bases between them.

V is TRBV7-9 and J is TRBJ2-7, with D tentatively TRBD1 (5 bases). The V gene's germline CDR1 is SEHNR and CDR2 FQNEAQ (reference sequence). The V gene lost 5 bases and the J gene lost 4 bases, with 12 bases spanning the gap. The CDR3 loop spans 13 amino acids. DNA for the CDR3: TGTGCCAGCAGCAATCCAGGGATTTACGAGCAGTACTTC. Encoded protein: CASSNPGIYEQYF.

The rearrangement links TRBV7-3 to TRBJ2-7; 8 bases align to TRBD2. The CDR3 has 15 residues. V lost 5 bases and J lost 5; bases outside the gene matches: 11. Germline V lookup: CDR1 SGHTA, CDR2 FQGTGA. The CDR3, as DNA: TGTGCCAGCAGCCCTCGTGGTAGCGGGACGGACGAGCAGTACTTC. Its protein is CASSPRGSGTDEQYF.

The chain has TRBV7-3 and TRBJ1-1; no reliable D call. The CDR3 consists of 13 residues. CDR1 and CDR2 from the germline V gene are SGHTA and FQGTGA. The V and J ends lost 4 bases and 5 bases respectively, with 11 bases between them. This CDR3 reads CASSSSIRTEAFF. Written as DNA, the CDR3 is TGTGCCAGCAGCTCGAGTATCAGGACTGAAGCTTTCTTT.

DNA for the CDR3: TGTGCCAGCAGCGTTACTGGAAACACCATATATTTT. It is translated as CASSVTGNTIYF. V usage is TRBV13 and J usage is TRBJ1-3; D is uncertain. The CDR3 runs 12 residues. Trimming removed 5 bases at V and 2 bases at J, with 4 bases between. Germline CDR1 PRHDT, CDR2 FYEKMQ (reference sequence). The whole variable domain, filled in from reference TRBV13 and TRBJ1-3, reads AAGVIQSPRHLIKEKRETATLKCYPIPRHDTVYWYQQGPGQDPQFLISFYEKMQSDKGSIPDRFSAQQFSDYHSELNMSSLELGDSALYFCASSVTGNTIYFGEGSWLTVV.

V gene TRBV11-1 combines with J gene TRBJ1-2; possible D gene TRBD1, 5 bases. Trimming pared 2 bases from V and 6 bases from J, leaving 13 bases between. Germline values: CDR1 SGHAT, CDR2 FQDESV (reference sequence). There are 14 residues in the CDR3. DNA for the CDR3: TGTGCCAGCAGCTTACGGCGGGGAGGGGATGGCTACACCTTC. It translates to CASSLRRGGDGYTF.

The chain employs TRBV13 and TRBJ2-3, with D possibly being TRBD2 (6 bases). The CDR3 extends over 15 amino acids. Trimming removed 6 bases from V and 0 bases from J, with 13 bases in between. Germline assignment: CDR1 PRHDT and CDR2 FYEKMQ (reference sequence). The CDR3 DNA reads TGTGCCAGCAGGAGGACGGGACTGAGCACAGATACGCAGTATTTT. Translated, it gives CASRRTGLSTDTQYF.